The 9 T cell receptor beta chains below were found in one sample sequenced in a study of T cells in localized non-small cell lung cancer. Method: immunoSEQ multiplex PCR; TCRdb's copy keeps in-frame clones and lacks some. In the table there are around 5,000 clones, 25% to 40% of which are singletons. The input for sequencing was lung tumor tissue, taken before any cancer treatment. These receptors all stem from an older male donor with stage III lung adenocarcinoma.

The rearrangement links TRBV9 to TRBJ2-1, with 7 bases that match TRBD2. Germline CDR1 reads SGDLS; CDR2 reads YYNGEE. Trimming took 0 bases from V and 7 from J; bases not matched to a gene: 13. This CDR3 comprises 17 residues. CDR3 in DNA: TGTGCCAGCAGCGTAGGGGTTACCAGCGGGATTGGAAATGAGCAGTTCTTC. Protein: CASSVGVTSGIGNEQFF.

This clone was found a few times. The chain employs TRBV18 and TRBJ1-2; 7 nucleotides match TRBD1. CDR3 length equals 13 residues. Germline V gives CDR1 KGHSH, CDR2 LQKENI. V was clipped by 4 bases and J by 11 bases; unmatched bases: 10. The CDR3: CASSLGQVSRYTF. The CDR3, as DNA: TGTGCCAGCTCACTAGGACAGGTTTCTCGGTACACCTTC. The entire variable domain, with the rest obtained from reference TRBV18 and TRBJ1-2, is as follows: NAGVMQNPRHLVRRRGQEARLRCSPMKGHSHVYWYRQLPEEGLKFMVYLQKENIIDESGMPKERFSAEFPKEGPSILRIQQVVRGDSAAYFCASSLGQVSRYTFGSGTRLTVV.

The genes are TRBV12-5 and TRBJ2-1; perhaps D is TRBD1 or TRBD2 (6 bases each). V was shortened by 4 bases and J by 10 bases, with 8 bases between the two germline ends. The CDR3 loop spans 11 amino acids. Germline assignment: CDR1 LGHNT and CDR2 FRNRAP. As DNA, the CDR3 is TGTGCTAGTGGTTGGGGGGCGGAGCAGTTCTTC. Encoded protein: CASGWGAEQFF. Variable domain in full (rest from reference TRBV12-5 and TRBJ2-1): DARVTQTPRHKVTEMGQEVTMRCQPILGHNTVFWYRQTMMQGLELLAYFRNRAPLDDSGMPKDRFSAEMPDATLATLKIQPSEPRDSAVYFCASGWGAEQFFGPGTRLTVL.

This chain uses TRBV12-5 with TRBJ2-2; 8 bases agree with TRBD2. CDR3 length equals 19 residues. The germline gives CDR1 LGHNT, CDR2 FRNRAP. V lost 4 bases, J lost 5 bases, and 18 bases stayed unmatched. This chain's CDR3 is CASGSLGLAYPFWTGELFF. The CDR3 coding sequence is TGTGCTAGTGGTTCCCTAGGACTAGCCTACCCATTTTGGACCGGGGAGCTGTTTTTT.

This clone is medium-sized (0.01 to 0.1%) by share. The genes are TRBV6-8 and TRBJ2-2, with TRBD2 matching over 9 bases. Unmatched junction bases numbered 9, after V lost 8 bases and J lost 8 bases. Germline CDR1 is MNHGY and CDR2 is SAAAGT. The CDR3 has 14 amino acids. The CDR3 loop reads CASGGSGGTGELFF. The CDR3 DNA is TGTGCCAGCGGAGGTAGCGGGGGAACGGGGGAGCTGTTTTTT.

The chain employs TRBV18 and TRBJ1-2; no definite D call. There are 13 residues in the CDR3. The germline V gene encodes CDR1 KGHSH and CDR2 LQKENI. The V end lost 2 bases, the J end lost 4 bases, and 8 bases lay between the germline ends. This CDR3 reads CASSPGSRYGYTF. CDR3 DNA: TGTGCCAGCTCACCAGGGTCGCGCTATGGCTACACCTTC.

The rearrangement links TRBV25-1 to TRBJ2-7; 15 positions agree with TRBD2. Germline V gene data show CDR1 as MGHDK and CDR2 as SYGVNS. V lost 3 bases and J lost 6; bases outside the gene matches: 3. The CDR3 has 15 residues. The CDR3 spells CASSDGLAGGGEQYF. CDR3 sequence (DNA): TGTGCCAGCAGTGACGGACTAGCGGGAGGGGGCGAGCAGTACTTC.

This clone was counted once. The J gene is TRBJ1-2, the V gene TRBV5-1; D is perhaps TRBD1 (5 bases). Looked up from germline, CDR1 is SGHRS and CDR2 is YFSETQ. Trimming pared 3 bases from V and 3 bases from J, leaving 15 bases between. This CDR3 comprises 15 residues. CDR3 residues: CASSSGLRADYGYTF. CDR3 in DNA: TGCGCCAGCAGCTCGGGACTTCGGGCTGACTATGGCTACACCTTC.

This clone has a count of ten or more. The chain links TRBV11-3 to TRBJ1-2, with TRBD1 as a possible D gene (5 bases). Germline CDR1 and CDR2: SGHNT and YENEEA. V lost 5 bases to trimming and J lost 4 bases, with 14 bases between them. The CDR3 sequence is 14 residues long. DNA for the CDR3: TGTGCCAGCAGCCTCAAGAGAGGGGTCTATGGCTACACCTTC. Its protein product is CASSLKRGVYGYTF.